A selection of T cell receptor beta chains follows, all from one sample in a study of shared clonotypes between healthy human individuals. This table comes from immunoSEQ multiplex PCR, and its TCRdb copy is limited to in-frame clones, with some not included. The data contain about half a million clones, 75% to 85% of them seen just once; the ten biggest clones take up less than 15%. Sequencing used PBMCs. The receptors derive from a woman between 40 and 55 years old in good health. Some clones in this sample may be carry-over from other donors' samples. Each CDR3 is given with its conserved first and last residue.

J: TRBJ2-5; V: TRBV7-3; CDR3: CASSLTRGPQETQYF
J: TRBJ2-1; V: TRBV4-2; CDR3: CASSQDAGEPYNEQFF
J: TRBJ1-5; V: TRBV30; CDR3: CAWSRQGNQPQHF
J: TRBJ1-2; V: TRBV4-2; CDR3: CASSQVRPLGHYGYTF
J: TRBJ2-3; V: TRBV7-3; CDR3: CASSLSSTISTDTQYF
J: TRBJ2-1; V: TRBV5-1; CDR3: CASSIEGYEQFF
J: TRBJ2-2; V: TRBV19; CDR3: CASKDRGLYTGELFF
J: TRBJ2-7; V: TRBV6-1; CDR3: CASSEGTSGSSEQYF
J: TRBJ1-2; V: TRBV30; CDR3: CAWSVRLGGYTF
J: TRBJ2-4; V: TRBV6-6; CDR3: CASSSFQGIYIQYF
J: TRBJ1-1; V: TRBV5-5; CDR3: CASSFQGRDTEAFF
J: TRBJ2-1; V: TRBV10-1; CDR3: CASSESALVIGNEQFF
J: TRBJ1-1; V: TRBV6-6; CDR3: CASSYSTGNTEAFF
J: TRBJ2-3; V: TRBV9; CDR3: CASSVATWTSGTDTQYF
J: TRBJ2-7; V: TRBV6-1; CDR3: CASRGPSYEQYF
J: TRBJ1-1; V: TRBV6-4; CDR3: CASSDHPDRGTEAFF
J: TRBJ2-7; V: TRBV29-1; CDR3: CSILTVSYEQYF
J: TRBJ2-7; V: TRBV7-3; CDR3: CASSLDRGYEQYF
J: TRBJ1-1; V: TRBV2; CDR3: CASSDHRGHGTEAFF
J: TRBJ2-5; V: TRBV27; CDR3: CASSFYSQETQYF
J: TRBJ2-1; V: TRBV7-6; CDR3: CASSGHRGPYNEQFF
J: TRBJ1-1; V: TRBV5-1; CDR3: CASSTDGNTEAFF
J: TRBJ2-5; V: TRBV6-6; CDR3: CASSLQTGAKTQYF
J: TRBJ1-5; V: TRBV15; CDR3: CATSRDGSDYSNQPQHF
J: TRBJ2-7; V: TRBV19; CDR3: CASSHGLGREQQKSYEQYF
J: TRBJ1-1; V: TRBV19; CDR3: CASSGSGMMNTEAFF
J: TRBJ2-5; V: TRBV27; CDR3: CASSLWDQETQYF
J: TRBJ2-7; V: TRBV7-8; CDR3: CASSFDRTYEQYF
J: TRBJ1-3; V: TRBV28; CDR3: CASSLQGTAGNTIYF
J: TRBJ1-3; V: TRBV30; CDR3: CAWSEGQGYNTIYF
J: TRBJ2-3; V: TRBV10-3; CDR3: CAISLAPGPTDTQYF
J: TRBJ2-5; V: TRBV7-2; CDR3: CASSFNQGETQYF
J: TRBJ2-7; V: TRBV2; CDR3: CASSVRSYDTYEQYF
J: TRBJ2-7; V: TRBV7-9; CDR3: CASSDAGGVVYEQYF
J: TRBJ2-7; V: TRBV15; CDR3: CATSRDPFTEQYF
J: TRBJ2-3; V: TRBV28; CDR3: CASSGGPGSGDNTDTQYF
J: TRBJ1-1; V: TRBV19; CDR3: CASSTRTGLGRAFF
J: TRBJ2-5; V: TRBV11-2; CDR3: CASSLGTSGSGETQYF
J: TRBJ1-5; V: TRBV23-1; CDR3: CASSHPVSNQPQHF
J: TRBJ2-2; V: TRBV10-3; CDR3: CATGTSGPLRGTGELFF
J: TRBJ2-1; V: TRBV14; CDR3: CASSQGGSGRGNEQFF
J: TRBJ2-5; V: TRBV7-9; CDR3: CASSLAEGTGQETQYF
J: TRBJ2-7; V: TRBV5-1; CDR3: CASSLGLAGVKAYEQYF
J: TRBJ2-3; V: TRBV6-6; CDR3: CASQIAGSTDTQYF
J: TRBJ1-1; V: TRBV5-1; CDR3: CASSSVSRNTEAFF
J: TRBJ2-3; V: TRBV27; CDR3: CASRAFADVTDTQYF
J: TRBJ2-1; V: TRBV2; CDR3: CASSERGSPYNEQFF
J: TRBJ2-2; V: TRBV2; CDR3: CASSEPAGTGELFF
J: TRBJ2-2; V: TRBV10-3; CDR3: CAMWTPQSRQGKLGNTGELFF
J: TRBJ2-5; V: TRBV9; CDR3: CASSAYTAAGIETQYF
J: TRBJ2-2; V: TRBV5-5; CDR3: CASSFSRANTGELFF